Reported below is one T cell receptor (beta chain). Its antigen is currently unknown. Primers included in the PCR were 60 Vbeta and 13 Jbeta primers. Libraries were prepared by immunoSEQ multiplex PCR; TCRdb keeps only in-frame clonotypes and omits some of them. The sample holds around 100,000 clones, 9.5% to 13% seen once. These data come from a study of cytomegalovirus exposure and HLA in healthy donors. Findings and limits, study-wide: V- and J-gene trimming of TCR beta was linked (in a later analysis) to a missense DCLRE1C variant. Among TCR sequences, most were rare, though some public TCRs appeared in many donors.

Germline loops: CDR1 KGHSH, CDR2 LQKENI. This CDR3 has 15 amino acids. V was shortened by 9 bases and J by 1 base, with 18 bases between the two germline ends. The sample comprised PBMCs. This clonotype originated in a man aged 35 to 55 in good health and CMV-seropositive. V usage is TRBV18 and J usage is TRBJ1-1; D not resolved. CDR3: CASFPSSTPNTEAFF. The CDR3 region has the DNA TGTGCCAGTTTTCCCTCCTCCACACCGAACACTGAAGCTTTCTTT.